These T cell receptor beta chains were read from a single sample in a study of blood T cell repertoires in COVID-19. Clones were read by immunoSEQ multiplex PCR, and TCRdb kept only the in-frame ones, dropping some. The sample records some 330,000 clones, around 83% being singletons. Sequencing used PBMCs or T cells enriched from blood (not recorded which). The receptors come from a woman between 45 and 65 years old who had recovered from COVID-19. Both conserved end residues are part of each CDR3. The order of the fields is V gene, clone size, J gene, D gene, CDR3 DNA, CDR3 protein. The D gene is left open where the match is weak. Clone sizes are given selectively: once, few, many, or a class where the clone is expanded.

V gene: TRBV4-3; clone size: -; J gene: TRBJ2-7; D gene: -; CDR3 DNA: TGCGCCAGCAGCCATTCGGGAAGGTGGAGGTCTGAGCAGTACTTC; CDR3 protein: CASSHSGRWRSEQYF
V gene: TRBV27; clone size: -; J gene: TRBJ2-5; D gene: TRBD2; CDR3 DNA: TGTGCCAGCAGTTTATTTGGGGTGGCTAGCGGGAGCCCAGAGACCCAGTACTTC; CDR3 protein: CASSLFGVASGSPETQYF
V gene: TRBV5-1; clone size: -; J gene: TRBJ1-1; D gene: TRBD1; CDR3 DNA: TGCGCCAGCAGCACAACCGGGACAGGACCGAACACTGAAGCTTTCTTT; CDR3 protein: CASSTTGTGPNTEAFF
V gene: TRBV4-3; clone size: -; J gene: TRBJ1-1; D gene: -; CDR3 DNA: TGCGCCAGCAGCCATGAGGGCGCTGAAGCTTTCTTT; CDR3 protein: CASSHEGAEAFF
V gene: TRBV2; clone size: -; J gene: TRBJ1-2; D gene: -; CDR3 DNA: TGTGCCAGCAGTGAAGCGCTTCGAGGTATCTATGGCTACACCTTC; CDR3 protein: CASSEALRGIYGYTF
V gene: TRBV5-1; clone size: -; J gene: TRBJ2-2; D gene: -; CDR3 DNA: TGCGCCAGCAGGCCTAGCACCGGGGAGCTGTTTTTT; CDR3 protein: CASRPSTGELFF
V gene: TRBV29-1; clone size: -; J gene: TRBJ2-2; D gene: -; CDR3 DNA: TGCAGCGTTGTAGCCCCCGGGAACGGGGAGCTGTTTTTT; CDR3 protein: CSVVAPGNGELFF
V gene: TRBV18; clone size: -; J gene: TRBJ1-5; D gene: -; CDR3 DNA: TGTGCCAGCTCACCAACAAGTTCAAATCAGCCCCAGCATTTT; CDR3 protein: CASSPTSSNQPQHF
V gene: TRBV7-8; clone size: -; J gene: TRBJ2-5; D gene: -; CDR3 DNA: TGTGCCAGCAAGTGGTCTAGCTTGGTAGAGACCCAGTACTTC; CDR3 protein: CASKWSSLVETQYF
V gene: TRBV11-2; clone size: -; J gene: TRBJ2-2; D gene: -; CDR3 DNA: TGTGCCAGCACCTCCGTCGGGGAGCTGTTTTTT; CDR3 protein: CASTSVGELFF
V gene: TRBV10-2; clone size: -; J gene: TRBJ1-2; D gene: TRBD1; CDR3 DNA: TGCGCCAGCAGTGAGCCGGGACAGGGGGCTTCCATCACCTTC; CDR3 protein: CASSEPGQGASITF
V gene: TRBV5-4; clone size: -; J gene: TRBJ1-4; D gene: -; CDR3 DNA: TGTGCCAGCAGCTTGGGGGGCCGTAATGAAAAACTGTTTTTT; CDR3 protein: CASSLGGRNEKLFF
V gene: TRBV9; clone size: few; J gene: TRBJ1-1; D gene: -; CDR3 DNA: TGTGCCAGCAGCGGAGACGGAGCCCGGGAGGCTTTCTTT; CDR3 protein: CASSGDGAREAFF
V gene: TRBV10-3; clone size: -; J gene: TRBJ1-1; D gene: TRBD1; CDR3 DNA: TGTGCCACCGGACCTACAGGGGCTTCCAACACTGAAGCTTTCTTT; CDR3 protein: CATGPTGASNTEAFF
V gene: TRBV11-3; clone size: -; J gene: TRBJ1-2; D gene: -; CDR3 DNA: TGTGCCAGCAGCTTATCAGGTCCAGGCTACACCTTC; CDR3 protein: CASSLSGPGYTF
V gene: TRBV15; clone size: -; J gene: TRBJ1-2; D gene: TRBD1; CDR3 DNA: TGTGCCACCAGCAGAACAGGGGTCCATGGCTACACCTTC; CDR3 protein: CATSRTGVHGYTF
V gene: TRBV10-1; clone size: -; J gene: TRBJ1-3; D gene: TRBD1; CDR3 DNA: TGCGCCAGCAGAGAAGACAGGGGAAGGGTGCCTGGAAACACCATATATTTT; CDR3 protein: CASREDRGRVPGNTIYF
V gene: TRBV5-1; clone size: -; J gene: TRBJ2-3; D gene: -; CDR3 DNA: TGCGCCAGCAGCCCCACAACGGATACGCAGTATTTT; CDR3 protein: CASSPTTDTQYF
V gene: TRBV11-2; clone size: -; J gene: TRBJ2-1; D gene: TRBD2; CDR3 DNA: TGTGCCAGCCGGACTAGCGTTTTCAATGAGCAGTTCTTC; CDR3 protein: CASRTSVFNEQFF
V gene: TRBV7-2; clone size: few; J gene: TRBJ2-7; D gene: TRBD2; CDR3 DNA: TGTGCCAGCAGCCCGGTAGCGGGGGCCTACGAGCAGTACTTC; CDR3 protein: CASSPVAGAYEQYF
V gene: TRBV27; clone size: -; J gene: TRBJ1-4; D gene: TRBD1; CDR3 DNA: TGTGCCAGCAGTGGAGGGCTGGACAGGGGAGGCGAAAAACTGTTTTTT; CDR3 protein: CASSGGLDRGGEKLFF
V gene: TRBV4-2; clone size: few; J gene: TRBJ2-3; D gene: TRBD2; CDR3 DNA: TGTGCCAGCAGCCAAGGACTAGCGGGGGGGCCAGATACGCAGTATTTT; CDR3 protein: CASSQGLAGGPDTQYF
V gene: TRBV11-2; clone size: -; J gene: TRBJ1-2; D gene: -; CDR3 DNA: TGTGCCAGCAGCGGAGACCGGCGATATGGCTACACCTTC; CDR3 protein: CASSGDRRYGYTF
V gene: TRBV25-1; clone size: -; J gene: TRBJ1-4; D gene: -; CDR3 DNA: TGTGCCAGCAGTGTCCCGACAGCCTGGGGGGCAACTAATGAAAAACTGTTTTTT; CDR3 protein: CASSVPTAWGATNEKLFF